This T cell receptor (beta chain) was sequenced in a study of T cell changes during pregnancy in multiple sclerosis. Clones were read by immunoSEQ multiplex PCR, and TCRdb kept only the in-frame ones, dropping some. The sample includes roughly 87,000 clones, roughly nine tenths of them seen just once. CDR3 size: 17 residues. The germline V gene has CDR1 SGHVS and CDR2 FQNEAQ. V shed 5 bases and J 2 bases; nucleotides not matched to a gene: 9. The genes are TRBV7-8 and TRBJ1-3; 10 nucleotides line up with TRBD1. The receptor's source is a female donor in good health, serving as a control in a pregnancy study. Some clones in this sample may be carry-over from other donors' samples. Source: PBMCs, taken in the first trimester of pregnancy. The CDR3: CASSPKGQGRTGNTIYF. DNA for the CDR3: TGTGCCAGCAGCCCAAAGGGACAGGGGAGAACTGGAAACACCATATATTTT.